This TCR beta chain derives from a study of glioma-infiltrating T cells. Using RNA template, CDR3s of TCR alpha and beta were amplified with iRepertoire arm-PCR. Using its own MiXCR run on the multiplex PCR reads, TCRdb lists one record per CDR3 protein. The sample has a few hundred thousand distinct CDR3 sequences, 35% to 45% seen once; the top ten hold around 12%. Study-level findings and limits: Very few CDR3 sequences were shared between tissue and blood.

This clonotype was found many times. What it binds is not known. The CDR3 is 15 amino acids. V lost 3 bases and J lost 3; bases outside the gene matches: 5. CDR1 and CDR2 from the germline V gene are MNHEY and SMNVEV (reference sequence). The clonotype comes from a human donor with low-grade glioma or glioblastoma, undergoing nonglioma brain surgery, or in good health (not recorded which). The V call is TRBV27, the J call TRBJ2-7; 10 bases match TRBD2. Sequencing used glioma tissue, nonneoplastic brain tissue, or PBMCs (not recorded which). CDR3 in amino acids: CASSLSLAGYYEQYF. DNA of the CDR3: TGTGCCAGCAGTTTGTCACTAGCGGGATACTACGAGCAGTACTTC.